The 2 T cell receptor beta chains listed next were all sequenced from one sample in a study of blood T cell repertoires in COVID-19. Produced via immunoSEQ multiplex PCR; TCRdb's table is partial and in-frame only. In the table there are under 5,500 clones, over 75% of which are singletons. Sequencing was performed on peripheral blood. These receptors came from a man between 70 and 80 years old with active COVID-19.

The chain employs TRBV7-2 and TRBJ2-1; tentatively, D is TRBD1 (6 bases). Deletions cut 5 bases from V and 3 bases from J, with 17 bases between. This CDR3 spans 16 amino acids. Germline V CDR1 and CDR2: SGHTA, FQGNSA. CDR3 in DNA: TGTGCCAGCAGCCCGGGACCCCACAGGGACTACAATGAGCAGTTCTTC. It translates to CASSPGPHRDYNEQFF.

The chain has TRBV12-3 or TRBV12-4 and TRBJ1-2; D uncertain. This CDR3 is 13 amino acids long. V lost 3 bases and J 1 base, leaving 6 bases between the germline ends. The CDR3 loop is CASSLNSNYGYTF. In nucleotides, the CDR3 is TGTGCCAGCAGTTTGAACAGTAACTATGGCTACACCTTC.